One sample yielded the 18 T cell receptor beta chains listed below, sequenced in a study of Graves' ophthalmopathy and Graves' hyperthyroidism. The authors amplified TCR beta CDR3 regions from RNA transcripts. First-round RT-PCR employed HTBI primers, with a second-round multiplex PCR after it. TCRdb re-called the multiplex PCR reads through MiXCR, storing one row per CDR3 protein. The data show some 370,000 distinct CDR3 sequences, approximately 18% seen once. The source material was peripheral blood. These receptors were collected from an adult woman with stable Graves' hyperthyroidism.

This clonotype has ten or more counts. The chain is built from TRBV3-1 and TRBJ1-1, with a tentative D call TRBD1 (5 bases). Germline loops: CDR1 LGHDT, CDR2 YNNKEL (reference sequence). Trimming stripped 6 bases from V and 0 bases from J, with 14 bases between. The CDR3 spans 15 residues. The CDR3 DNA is TGTGCCAGCAGGACCCAGGGTGGGATGAACACTGAAGCTTTCTTT. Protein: CASRTQGGMNTEAFF. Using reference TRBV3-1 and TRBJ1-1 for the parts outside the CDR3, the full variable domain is DTAVSQTPKYLVTQMGNDKSIKCEQNLGHDTMYWYKQDSKKFLKIMFSYNNKELIINETVPNRFSPKSPDKAHLNLHINSLELGDSAVYFCASRTQGGMNTEAFFGQGTRLTVV.

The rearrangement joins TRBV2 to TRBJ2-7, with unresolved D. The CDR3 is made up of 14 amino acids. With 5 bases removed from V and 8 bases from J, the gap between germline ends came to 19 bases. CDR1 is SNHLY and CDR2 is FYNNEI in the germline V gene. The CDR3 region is CASSPQMGLRKQYF. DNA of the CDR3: TGTGCCAGCAGTCCTCAGATGGGTCTACGGAAGCAGTACTTC.

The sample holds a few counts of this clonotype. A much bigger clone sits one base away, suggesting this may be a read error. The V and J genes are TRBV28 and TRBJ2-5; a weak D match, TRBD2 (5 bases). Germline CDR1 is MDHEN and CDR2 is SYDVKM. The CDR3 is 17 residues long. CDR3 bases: TGTGCCAGCAGTTTCCCCTCTCTAGCCTCCACCCAAGAGGCCCAGTACTTC. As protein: CASSFPSLASTQEAQYF.

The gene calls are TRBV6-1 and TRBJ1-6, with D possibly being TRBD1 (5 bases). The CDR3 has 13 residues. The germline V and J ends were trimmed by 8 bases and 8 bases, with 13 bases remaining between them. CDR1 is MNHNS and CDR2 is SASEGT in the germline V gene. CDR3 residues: CASWRGGDSPLHF. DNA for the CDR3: TGTGCCAGCTGGAGGGGTGGTGATTCACCCCTCCACTTT.

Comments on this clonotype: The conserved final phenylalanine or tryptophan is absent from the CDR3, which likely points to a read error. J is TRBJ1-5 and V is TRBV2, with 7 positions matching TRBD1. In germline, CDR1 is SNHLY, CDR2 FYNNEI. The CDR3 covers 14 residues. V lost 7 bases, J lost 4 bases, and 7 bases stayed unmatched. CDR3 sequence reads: CASTRDSANQPQHV. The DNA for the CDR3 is TGTGCCAGCACGAGGGACAGCGCTAATCAGCCCCAGCATGTG.

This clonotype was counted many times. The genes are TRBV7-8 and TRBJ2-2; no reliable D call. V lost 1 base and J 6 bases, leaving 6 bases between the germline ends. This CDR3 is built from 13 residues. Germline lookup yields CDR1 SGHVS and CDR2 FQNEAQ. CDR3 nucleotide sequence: TGTGCCAGCAGCTTAGTAGTTCCCGGGGAGCTGTTTTTT. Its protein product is CASSLVVPGELFF.

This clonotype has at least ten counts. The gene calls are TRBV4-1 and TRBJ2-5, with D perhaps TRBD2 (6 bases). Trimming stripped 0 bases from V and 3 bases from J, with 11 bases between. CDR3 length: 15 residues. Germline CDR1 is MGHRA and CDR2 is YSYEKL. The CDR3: CASSQDRAGKETQYF. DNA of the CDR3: TGCGCCAGCAGCCAAGATAGGGCGGGGAAAGAGACCCAGTACTTC.

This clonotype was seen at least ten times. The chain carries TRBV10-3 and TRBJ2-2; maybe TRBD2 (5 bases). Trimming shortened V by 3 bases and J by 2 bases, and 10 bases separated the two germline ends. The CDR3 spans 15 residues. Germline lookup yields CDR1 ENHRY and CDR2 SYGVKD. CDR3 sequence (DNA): TGTGCCATCAGTGATCCGGCTAGCAACACCGGGGAGCTGTTTTTT. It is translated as CAISDPASNTGELFF.

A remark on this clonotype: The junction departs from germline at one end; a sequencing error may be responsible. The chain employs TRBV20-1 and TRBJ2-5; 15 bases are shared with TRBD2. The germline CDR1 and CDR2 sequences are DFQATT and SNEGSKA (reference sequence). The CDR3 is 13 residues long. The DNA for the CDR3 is TGCAGTGCTGGGACTAGCGGGGGGAAGACCAAGTACTTC. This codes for CSAGTSGGKTKYF.

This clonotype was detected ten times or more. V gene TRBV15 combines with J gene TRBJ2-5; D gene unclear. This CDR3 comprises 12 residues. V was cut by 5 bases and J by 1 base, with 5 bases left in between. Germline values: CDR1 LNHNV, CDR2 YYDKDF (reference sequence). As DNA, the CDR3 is TGTGCCACCAGCCGGAGCCAAGAGACCCAGTACTTC. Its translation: CATSRSQETQYF. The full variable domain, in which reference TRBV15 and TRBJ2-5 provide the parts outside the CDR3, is DAMVIQNPRYQVTQFGKPVTLSCSQTLNHNVMYWYQQKSSQAPKLLFHYYDKDFNNEADTPDNFQSRRPNTSFCFLDIRSPGLGDTAMYLCATSRSQETQYFGPGTRLLVL.

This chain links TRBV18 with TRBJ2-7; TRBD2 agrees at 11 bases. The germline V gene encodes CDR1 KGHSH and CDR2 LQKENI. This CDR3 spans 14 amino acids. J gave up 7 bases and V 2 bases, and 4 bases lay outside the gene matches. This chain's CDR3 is CASSPSVAGGEQYF. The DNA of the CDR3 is TGTGCCAGCTCACCATCGGTAGCGGGAGGGGAGCAGTACTTC. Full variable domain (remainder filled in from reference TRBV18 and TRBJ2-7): NAGVMQNPRHLVRRRGQEARLRCSPMKGHSHVYWYRQLPEEGLKFMVYLQKENIIDESGMPKERFSAEFPKEGPSILRIQQVVRGDSAAYFCASSPSVAGGEQYFGPGTRLTVT.

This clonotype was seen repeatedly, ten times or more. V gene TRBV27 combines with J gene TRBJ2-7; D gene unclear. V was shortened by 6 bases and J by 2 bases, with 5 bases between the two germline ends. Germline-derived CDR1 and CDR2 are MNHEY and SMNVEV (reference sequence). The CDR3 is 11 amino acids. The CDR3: CASRSTYEQYF. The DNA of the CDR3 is TGTGCCAGCAGATCCACCTACGAGCAGTACTTC.

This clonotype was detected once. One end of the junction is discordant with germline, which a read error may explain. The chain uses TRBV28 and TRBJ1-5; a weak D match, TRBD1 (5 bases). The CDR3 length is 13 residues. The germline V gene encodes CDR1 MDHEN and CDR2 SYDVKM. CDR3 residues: CASAVQVNQPQHF. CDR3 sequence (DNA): TGCGCCAGCGCAGTACAGGTCAATCAGCCCCAGCATTTT. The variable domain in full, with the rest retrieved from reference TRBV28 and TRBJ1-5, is DVKVTQSSRYLVKRTGEKVFLECVQDMDHENMFWYRQDPGLGLRLIYFSYDVKMKEKGDIPEGYSVSREKKERFSLILESASTNQTSMYLCASAVQVNQPQHFGDGTRLSIL.

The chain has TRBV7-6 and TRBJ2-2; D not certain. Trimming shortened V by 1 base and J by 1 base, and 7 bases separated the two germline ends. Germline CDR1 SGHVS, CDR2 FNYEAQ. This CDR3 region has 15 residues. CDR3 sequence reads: CASSLDLRNTGELFF. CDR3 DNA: TGTGCCAGCAGCTTAGATTTGCGGAACACCGGGGAGCTGTTTTTT.

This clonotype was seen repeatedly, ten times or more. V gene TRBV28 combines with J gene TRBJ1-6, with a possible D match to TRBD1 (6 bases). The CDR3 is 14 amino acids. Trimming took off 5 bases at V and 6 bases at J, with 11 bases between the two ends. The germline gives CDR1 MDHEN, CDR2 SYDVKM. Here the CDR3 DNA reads TGTGCCAGCAGTCCGACAGGTGCTAATTCACCCCTCCACTTT. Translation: CASSPTGANSPLHF.

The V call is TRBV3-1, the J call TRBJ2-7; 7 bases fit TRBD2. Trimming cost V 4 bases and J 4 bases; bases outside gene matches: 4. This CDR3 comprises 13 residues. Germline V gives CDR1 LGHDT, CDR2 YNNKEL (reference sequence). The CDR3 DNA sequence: TGTGCCAGCAGCCCCGGACTAGTTTACGAGCAGTACTTC. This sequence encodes CASSPGLVYEQYF.

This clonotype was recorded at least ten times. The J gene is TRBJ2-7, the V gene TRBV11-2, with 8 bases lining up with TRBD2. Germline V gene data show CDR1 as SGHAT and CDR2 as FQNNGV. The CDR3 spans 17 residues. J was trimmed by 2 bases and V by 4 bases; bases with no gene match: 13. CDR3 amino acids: CASSSTRRAGATYEQYF. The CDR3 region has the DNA TGTGCCAGCAGCTCGACAAGGAGAGCGGGAGCGACCTACGAGCAGTACTTC.

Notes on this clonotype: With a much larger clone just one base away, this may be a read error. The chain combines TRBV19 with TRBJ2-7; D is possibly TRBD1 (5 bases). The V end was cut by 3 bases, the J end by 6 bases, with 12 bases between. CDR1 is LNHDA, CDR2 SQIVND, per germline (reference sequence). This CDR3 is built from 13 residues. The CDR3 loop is CASSMTAACEQYV. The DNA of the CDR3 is TGTGCCAGTAGTATGACAGCTGCCTGCGAGCAGTACGTC.